This TCR beta chain was sequenced during a study of blood T cell repertoires in COVID-19. Some clones are missing from TCRdb's copy, which holds only in-frame ones; the method was immunoSEQ multiplex PCR. Altogether around 310,000 clones are present, approximately 90% being singletons, with the ten largest covering around 12%. J was trimmed by 6 bases and V by 5 bases; bases with no gene match: 8. The CDR3 runs to 15 residues. CDR1 is SGHTA and CDR2 is FQGNSA in the germline V gene. The rearrangement joins TRBV7-2 to TRBJ1-5; 9 nucleotides agree with TRBD1. This TCR was sampled from a woman aged 55-69 years with acute or convalescent COVID-19. The source material was peripheral blood. The CDR3 spells CASSLGTGRSQPQHF. The CDR3 DNA reads TGTGCCAGCAGCCTGGGGACAGGGAGAAGTCAGCCCCAGCATTTT.